This T cell receptor (beta chain) was sequenced in a study of graft-versus-host responses after intestinal transplantation. On the study more broadly: Each patient got anti-thymocyte globulin induction, then tacrolimus and steroids for approximately three years.

For this clone: Its antigen is undetermined.

Findings and caveats of the study: In recipient marrow, GvH clones were found, and some appeared first in ileum or blood. Subjects displaying graft-donor T cell macrochimerism possessed elevated graft-versus-host to host-versus-graft clonal ratios inside allografts. Early HvG declines after transplant were associated with peak circulating GvH clone levels.

TCRdb's table, derived via immunoSEQ multiplex PCR, lists solely in-frame clones and lacks some. The sample contains more than 70,000 clones, 90% of which appear only once. Germline assignment: CDR1 SGHNT and CDR2 YENEEA. This CDR3 region has 12 residues. V lost 5 bases to trimming and J lost 10 bases, with 13 bases between them. The sequencing used unstimulated CD4+ T cells sorted from spleen or lymph node cells, collected before intestinal transplant. The receptor was derived from a human donor who received an intestinal transplant. This sequence joins TRBV11-3 and TRBJ2-3; no clear D. This CDR3 reads CASSPLSRAQYF. DNA for the CDR3: TGTGCCAGCAGCCCGCTAAGTAGAGCGCAGTATTTT.